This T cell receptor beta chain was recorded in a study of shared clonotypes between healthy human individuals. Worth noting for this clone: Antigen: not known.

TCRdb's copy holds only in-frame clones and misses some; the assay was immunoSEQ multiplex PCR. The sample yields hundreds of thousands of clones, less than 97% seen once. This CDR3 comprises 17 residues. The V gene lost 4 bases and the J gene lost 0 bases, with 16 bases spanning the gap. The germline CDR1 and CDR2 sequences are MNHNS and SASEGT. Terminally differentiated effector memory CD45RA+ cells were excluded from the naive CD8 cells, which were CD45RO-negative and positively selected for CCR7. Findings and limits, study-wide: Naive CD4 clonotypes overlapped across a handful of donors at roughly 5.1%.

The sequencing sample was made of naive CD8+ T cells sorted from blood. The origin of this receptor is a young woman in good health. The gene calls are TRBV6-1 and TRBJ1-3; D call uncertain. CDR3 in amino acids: CASSAGIATYSGNTIYF. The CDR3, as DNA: TGTGCCAGCAGTGCTGGGATAGCGACTTACTCTGGAAACACCATATATTTT.